These T cell receptor beta chains were read from a single sample in a study of cytomegalovirus exposure and HLA in healthy donors. The data were produced by immunoSEQ multiplex PCR, yet TCRdb's version contains in-frame clones alone and is incomplete. The data contain around 180,000 clones, about 80% of them singletons. Input material: PBMCs. These receptors were taken from a woman in her 40s in good health and CMV-seronegative. CDR3s leave out the opening cysteine and the closing phenylalanine or tryptophan. The D gene is left open where the match is weak.

v_gene: TRBV19; d_gene: NA; j_gene: TRBJ2-1; CDR3aa: ASSIRQETYNEQF
v_gene: TRBV7-6; d_gene: TRBD2; j_gene: TRBJ2-1; CDR3aa: ASKTGGGNNEQF
v_gene: TRBV19; d_gene: TRBD2; j_gene: TRBJ2-7; CDR3aa: ASRWSLAGESEQY
v_gene: TRBV19; d_gene: TRBD1; j_gene: TRBJ2-5; CDR3aa: ASSIQGVLGETQY
v_gene: TRBV13; d_gene: TRBD1; j_gene: TRBJ2-5; CDR3aa: ASSFRYPAGTGRQETQY
v_gene: TRBV5-4; d_gene: NA; j_gene: TRBJ1-1; CDR3aa: ASSSDSSTEAF
v_gene: TRBV9; d_gene: TRBD2; j_gene: TRBJ2-1; CDR3aa: ASSPPGLAESKQF
v_gene: TRBV6-5; d_gene: TRBD1; j_gene: TRBJ1-1; CDR3aa: ASSSQGAIADTEAF
v_gene: TRBV6-5; d_gene: TRBD1; j_gene: TRBJ2-7; CDR3aa: AVGQGVHYEQY
v_gene: TRBV11-1; d_gene: NA; j_gene: TRBJ2-5; CDR3aa: ASSPQGETQY
v_gene: TRBV4-1; d_gene: NA; j_gene: TRBJ2-3; CDR3aa: ASRQTTRLADTQY
v_gene: TRBV21-1; d_gene: NA; j_gene: TRBJ2-1; CDR3aa: ASSKRARASYNEQF
v_gene: TRBV30; d_gene: TRBD1; j_gene: TRBJ1-2; CDR3aa: AWGRQGTRGYT
v_gene: TRBV5-6; d_gene: TRBD1; j_gene: TRBJ2-7; CDR3aa: ASSLQGVYEQY
v_gene: TRBV13; d_gene: NA; j_gene: TRBJ1-2; CDR3aa: ASSTRTEANYGYT
v_gene: TRBV30; d_gene: NA; j_gene: TRBJ1-5; CDR3aa: AWSVTVDQPQH
v_gene: TRBV6-1; d_gene: TRBD1; j_gene: TRBJ1-1; CDR3aa: ASVKGQGNTEAF